This entry concerns a single T cell receptor beta chain. The PCR employed 60 Vbeta primers together with 13 Jbeta primers. Assay used: immunoSEQ multiplex PCR; TCRdb lists only in-frame clones, some missing. The sample lists approximately 120,000 clones, around 80% occurring once. The data derive from a study of cytomegalovirus exposure and HLA in healthy donors. This CDR3 contains 15 residues. The germline V and J ends were trimmed by 4 bases and 6 bases, with 19 bases remaining between them. Germline V CDR1 and CDR2: SGHTA, FQGTGA. The sample taken for sequencing was PBMCs. The rearrangement joins TRBV7-3 to TRBJ2-7, with D possibly TRBD1 on 7 matching bases. The clonotype comes from a woman aged 30 to 39 in good health and CMV-seronegative. The CDR3 coding sequence is TGTGCCAGCAGCTCTTGGACCCGACAGGGACTCGAGCAGTACTTC. It yields the protein CASSSWTRQGLEQYF.